Included here is one T cell receptor beta chain sequence, with context. Its antigen is currently unknown. This entry comes from a study of T cell responses to AZD1222 COVID-19 vaccine. The study's findings and limits: After the peak T cell response, and only then, were repertoires sampled. At study baseline, merely five or six AZD1222 recipients were seropositive.

TCRdb's copy holds only in-frame clones and misses some; the assay was immunoSEQ multiplex PCR. The sample carries 150,000 to 200,000 clones, roughly 94% recorded once. The V gene lost 1 base and the J gene lost 11 bases, with 18 bases spanning the gap. The CDR3 consists of 15 residues. Germline V lookup: CDR1 LGHDT, CDR2 YNNKEL (reference sequence). This sequence was found in an adult in good health. The sequenced sample was peripheral blood, obtained on day 0 of AZD1222 vaccination. V and J are TRBV3-1 (or the pseudogene TRBV3-2) and TRBJ2-1; D is unclear. The DNA for the CDR3 is TGTGCCAGCAGCCAAGGTGGTATAGGCGAAGGGAAGCAGTTCTTC. Encoded protein: CASSQGGIGEGKQFF.